This TCR beta chain was obtained from a study of regulatory T cells in long-lasting Graves disease. The CDR3 loop spans 14 amino acids. CDR1 SGHTS and CDR2 YDEGEE come from the germline V gene. Time point given: newly diagnosed GD, antithyroid drugs for less than 3 months. RNA isolated from PBMCs was used to make the TCR library. As concerns this clonotype: The junction does not match germline at one end; this may be a read error.

Arm-PCR with iRepertoire HTBI primers amplified the CDR3 regions for these TCR beta libraries. TCRdb reprocessed the multiplex PCR reads via MiXCR and lists one record per CDR3 protein. The sample lists 350,000 to 500,000 distinct CDR3 sequences; over 15% were seen once. The sample also formed part of further work on T cells in Graves' hyperthyroidism and ophthalmopathy.

The TCR originated in a woman aged 18-29 years with Graves disease. The chain combines TRBV5-8 with TRBJ1-1; TRBD1 aligns across 7 bases. The sample in question was peripheral blood mononuclear cells (PBMCs), obtained at new diagnosis, from a patient treated with antithyroid drugs. DNA of the CDR3: TGCGCCAGCAGCCTACTGACAGGGTACACTGAAGCTTTCTTT. Its translation: CASSLLTGYTEAFF.